This T cell receptor (beta chain) comes out of a study of T cells after yellow fever vaccination. In TCRdb, the 5' RACE reads were re-called with MiXCR into one record per CDR3 protein. The table lists about 320,000 distinct CDR3 sequences, approximately 4.5% of them singletons. This clonotype has just a few counts. The CDR3 has 16 residues. CDR1 and CDR2 (germline): SGHRS, YFSETQ. Losses at the gene ends were 0 bases for V and 3 bases for J; bases not matched to a gene: 9. Sequenced here: PBMCs, sampled 15 days after the yellow fever booster vaccination. The rearrangement uses TRBV5-1 and TRBJ2-7, with 7 bases fitting TRBD2. The TCR comes from a man younger than 35 who received the YFV17D yellow fever vaccine. The CDR3 reads CASSLVGAGRHYEQYF. The DNA for the CDR3 is TGCGCCAGCAGCTTGGTCGGAGCGGGGAGACACTACGAGCAGTACTTC.